This TCR beta chain was found in a study of memory CD4+ T cells and cytomegalovirus serostatus. Trimming removed 4 bases from V and 4 bases from J, with 4 bases in between. Per the germline V gene, CDR1 is MNHEY and CDR2 is SVGAGI. This CDR3 has 11 residues. The assay was immunoSEQ multiplex PCR, and TCRdb's table has in-frame clones only and misses some. Here the sample spans approximately 40,000 clones, more than 60% being singletons. Single viable CD3+CD4+CD8-CD45RO+ cells were sorted as the memory CD4+ T cells. This TCR was recovered from an adult in good health and CMV-seronegative. The chain combines TRBV6-5 with TRBJ2-5; D gene uncertain. The source material was memory CD4+ T cells from blood. CDR3 protein: CASSFSETQYF. For the CDR3, the DNA is TGTGCCAGCAGTTTTTCAGAGACCCAGTACTTC.